This T cell receptor (beta chain) was sequenced during a study of OX40 agonist ivuxolimab in advanced cancers. General notes on the study: Ivuxolimab was an agonistic, fully human IgG2 monoclonal antibody directed against OX40 (CD134), a costimulatory receptor. Intravenous ivuxolimab was administered to patients every 2 weeks at six dose levels: 0.01, 0.1, 0.3, 1.5, 3 and 10 mg/kg. Of the 50 to 55 dose-escalation patients, hepatocellular carcinoma was present in some 19, melanoma in approximately 15, renal cell carcinoma in 9 and head and neck cancer in 9. In the dose-escalation cohort, about four fifths of patients were male, and the mean age was 60 years with a range of roughly 20 to 80. Prior anti-PD-1, anti-PD-L1 or anti-CTLA-4 therapy was permitted, and checkpoint inhibitors had been received by less than 45% of dose-escalation patients. Partial responses were achieved by three dose-escalation patients, of whom one had hepatocellular carcinoma and two had cutaneous melanoma. Peripheral TCRbeta sequencing aimed to test whether ivuxolimab altered TCR sequence diversity and caused clonal T-cell expansion. The paper reports the monotherapy dose-escalation portion (N of about 56 patients) of the phase I ivuxolimab trial.

Patients with autoimmune disease history or receiving systemic immunosuppression were excluded from the trial. Peripheral blood for TCR sequencing was collected from all dose cohorts at baseline, on cycle 4 day 1, and on cycle 7 day 1. Samples were obtained from an open-label, multicenter, first-in-human phase I dose-escalation trial of ivuxolimab. Adults with locally advanced or metastatic head and neck squamous cell, hepatocellular, melanoma or renal cell carcinoma were enrolled in the trial. Before TCR sequencing, CD4+ and CD8+ T cells were separately sorted from peripheral blood. CDR1 MDHEN and CDR2 SYDVKM were looked up in the germline V gene. The CDR3 starts with the cysteine, ends with the phenylalanine, and has 14 residues. Here the CDR3 DNA is all that survives: 42 bases in frame from base 1. The junction shows trimming of 7 bases on V and 4 bases on J, plus 14 bases between the germline ends.

Worth noting for this clone: The antigen it binds to is not known. No much larger clone is present one base from it, and per-base qualities are unavailable.

For sequencing of the TCRbeta CDR3 region, genomic DNA was extracted from the sorted cells. TCRbeta CDR3 regions were sequenced using the immunoSEQ Assay. The clones in this table, taken by TCRdb from immuneACCESS, are in-frame only. Not every clone is retained; where verified, under half of the shortfall comes from an unresolved V gene, and the cause of the rest is unknown. This sample lists about 55,000 clones; 70% to 90% were detected once. 1.2% of the sample goes to the ten largest clones. Broad study findings and their caveats: Low levels of normalized T-cell clonal expansion were also seen in some patients who did not respond. On average, CD8+ T cells showed more expanded clones than CD4+ T cells after ivuxolimab. Which antigens the clonally expanded peripheral T cells were specific for was not determined. At doses of 0.1 to 3.0 mg/kg, clonal expansion of both CD4+ and CD8+ blood T cells was observed from baseline to week 6. In the 0.1-3.0 mg/kg groups, partial responders had among the lowest normalized peripheral clonal expansion, particularly in CD8+ T cells.

The sequence was collected from an adult with an advanced solid tumor such as melanoma, head and neck, liver or kidney cancer. Specimen: CD4+ or CD8+ T cells sorted from blood, collected in a trial of the OX40 agonist ivuxolimab. Recombination joined TRBV28 with TRBJ1-5, with a tentative D gene TRBD1 over 6 matching bases. The sequenced DNA: TGTGCCAGCACTGGGCCCGACAGGAATCAGCCCCAGCATTTT. Translation gives CASTGPDRNQPQHF.